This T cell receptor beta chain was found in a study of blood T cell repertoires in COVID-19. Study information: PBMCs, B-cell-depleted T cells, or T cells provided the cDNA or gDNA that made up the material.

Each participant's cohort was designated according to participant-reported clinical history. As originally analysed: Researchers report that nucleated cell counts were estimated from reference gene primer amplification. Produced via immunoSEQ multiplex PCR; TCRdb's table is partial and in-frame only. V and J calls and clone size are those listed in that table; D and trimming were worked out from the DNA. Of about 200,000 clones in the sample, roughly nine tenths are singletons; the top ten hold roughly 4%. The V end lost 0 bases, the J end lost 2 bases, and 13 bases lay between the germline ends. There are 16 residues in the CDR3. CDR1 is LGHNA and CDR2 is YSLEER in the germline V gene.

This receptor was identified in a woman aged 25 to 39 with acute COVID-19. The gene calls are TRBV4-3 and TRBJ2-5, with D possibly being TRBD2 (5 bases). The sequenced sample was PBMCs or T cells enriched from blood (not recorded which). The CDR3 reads CASSQDISGYQETQYF. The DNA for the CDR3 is TGCGCCAGCAGCCAAGATATAAGCGGTTATCAAGAGACCCAGTACTTC.